The entry below describes one T cell receptor (beta chain). The data originate from a study of blood T cell repertoires in COVID-19. TCRdb's copy holds only in-frame clones and misses some; the assay was immunoSEQ multiplex PCR. The sample has 350,000 to 450,000 clones, 85% to 90% seen once. CDR1 and CDR2 (germline): MNHEY, SVGAGI. With 6 bases removed from V and 6 bases from J, the gap between germline ends came to 8 bases. This CDR3 region has 11 residues. The age range of participants was about 18 to 90 years, with residence in about 25 US areas. The receptor was derived from a woman between 25 and 40 years old who had recovered from COVID-19. The sample comprised PBMCs or T cells enriched from blood (not recorded which). The genes are TRBV6-5 and TRBJ1-1; tentatively, D is TRBD1 (5 bases). CDR3 region: CASSQGAEAFF. CDR3 bases: TGTGCCAGCAGCCAGGGTGCTGAAGCTTTCTTT.